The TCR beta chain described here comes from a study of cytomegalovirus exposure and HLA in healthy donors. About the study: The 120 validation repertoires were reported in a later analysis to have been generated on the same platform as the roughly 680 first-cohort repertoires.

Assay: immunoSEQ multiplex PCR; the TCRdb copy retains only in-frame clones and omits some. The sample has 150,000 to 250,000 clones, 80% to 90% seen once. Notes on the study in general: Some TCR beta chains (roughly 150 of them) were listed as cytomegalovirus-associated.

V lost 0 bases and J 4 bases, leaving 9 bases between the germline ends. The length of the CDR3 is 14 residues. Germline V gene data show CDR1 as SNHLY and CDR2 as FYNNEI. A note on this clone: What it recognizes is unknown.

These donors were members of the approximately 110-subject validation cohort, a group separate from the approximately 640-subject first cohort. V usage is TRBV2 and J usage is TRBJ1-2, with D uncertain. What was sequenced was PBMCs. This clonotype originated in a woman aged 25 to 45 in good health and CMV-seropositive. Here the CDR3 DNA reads TGTGCCAGCAGTGAAGCCCGCAGTATCTATGGCTACACCTTC. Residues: CASSEARSIYGYTF.